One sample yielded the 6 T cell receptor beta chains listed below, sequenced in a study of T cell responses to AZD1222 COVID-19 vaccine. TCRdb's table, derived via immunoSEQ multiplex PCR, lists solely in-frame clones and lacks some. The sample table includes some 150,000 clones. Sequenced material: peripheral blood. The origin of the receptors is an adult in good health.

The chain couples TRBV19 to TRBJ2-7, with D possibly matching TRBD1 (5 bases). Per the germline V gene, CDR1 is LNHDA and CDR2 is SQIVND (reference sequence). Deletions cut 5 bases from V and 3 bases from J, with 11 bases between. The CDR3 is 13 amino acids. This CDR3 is CASSWNRNYEQYF. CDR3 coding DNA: TGTGCCAGTAGTTGGAACAGGAACTACGAGCAGTACTTC.

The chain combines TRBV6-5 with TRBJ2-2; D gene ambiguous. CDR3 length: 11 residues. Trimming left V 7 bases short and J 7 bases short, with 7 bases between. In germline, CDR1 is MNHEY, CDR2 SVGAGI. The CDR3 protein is CASTRGGELFF. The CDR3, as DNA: TGTGCCAGCACCCGCGGCGGGGAGCTGTTTTTT.

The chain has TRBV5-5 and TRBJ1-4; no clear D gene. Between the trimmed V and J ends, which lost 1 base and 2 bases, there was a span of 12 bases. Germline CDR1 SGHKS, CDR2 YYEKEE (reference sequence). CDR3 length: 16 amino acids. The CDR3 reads CASSLLFPVTNEKLFF. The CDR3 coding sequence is TGTGCCAGCAGCTTGCTTTTCCCAGTTACTAATGAAAAACTGTTTTTT.

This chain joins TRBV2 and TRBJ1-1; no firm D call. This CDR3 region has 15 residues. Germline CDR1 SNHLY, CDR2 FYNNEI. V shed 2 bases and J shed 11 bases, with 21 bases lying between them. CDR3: CASSEYRQLTGGAFF. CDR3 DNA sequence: TGTGCCAGCAGTGAATATAGACAACTCACCGGTGGGGCTTTCTTT.

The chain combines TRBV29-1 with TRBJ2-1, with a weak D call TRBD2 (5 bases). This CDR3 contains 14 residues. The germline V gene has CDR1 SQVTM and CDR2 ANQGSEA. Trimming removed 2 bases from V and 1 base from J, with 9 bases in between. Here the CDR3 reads CSVEPTGSYNEQFF. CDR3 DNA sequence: TGCAGCGTTGAACCGACGGGATCCTACAATGAGCAGTTCTTC.

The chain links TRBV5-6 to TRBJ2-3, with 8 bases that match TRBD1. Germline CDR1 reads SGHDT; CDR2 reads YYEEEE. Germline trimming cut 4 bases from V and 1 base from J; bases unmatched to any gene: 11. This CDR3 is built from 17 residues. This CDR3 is CASSPSTDRVGTDTQYF. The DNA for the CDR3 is TGTGCCAGCAGCCCATCTACGGACAGGGTCGGCACAGATACGCAGTATTTT.